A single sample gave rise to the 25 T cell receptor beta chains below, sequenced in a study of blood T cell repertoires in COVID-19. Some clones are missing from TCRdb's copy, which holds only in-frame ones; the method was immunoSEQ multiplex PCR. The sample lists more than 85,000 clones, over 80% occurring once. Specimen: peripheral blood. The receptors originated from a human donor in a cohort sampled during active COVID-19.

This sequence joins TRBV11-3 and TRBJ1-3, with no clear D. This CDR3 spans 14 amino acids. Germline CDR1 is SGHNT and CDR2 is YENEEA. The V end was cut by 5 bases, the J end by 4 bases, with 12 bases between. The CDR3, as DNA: TGTGCCAGCAGCGCACGGACTTTGGGAAACACCATATATTTT. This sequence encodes CASSARTLGNTIYF.

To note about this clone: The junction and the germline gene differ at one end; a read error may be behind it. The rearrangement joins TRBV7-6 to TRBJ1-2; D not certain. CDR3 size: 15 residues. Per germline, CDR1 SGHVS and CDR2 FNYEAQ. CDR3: CASSRPEESNHGYTF. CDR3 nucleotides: TGTGCCAGCAGCCGACCCGAGGAGTCTAACCATGGCTACACCTTC. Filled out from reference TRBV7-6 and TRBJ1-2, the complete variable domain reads GAGVSQSPRYKVTKRGQDVALRCDPISGHVSLYWYRQALGQGPEFLTYFNYEAQQDKSGLPNDRFSAERPEGSISTLTIQRTEQRDSAMYRCASSRPEESNHGYTFGSGTRLTVV.

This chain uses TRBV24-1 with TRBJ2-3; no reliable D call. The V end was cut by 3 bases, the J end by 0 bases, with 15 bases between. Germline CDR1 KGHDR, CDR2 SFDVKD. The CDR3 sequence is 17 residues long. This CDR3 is CATSDPQPGQSTDTQYF. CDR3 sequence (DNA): TGTGCCACCAGTGATCCCCAACCTGGGCAGAGCACAGATACGCAGTATTTT.

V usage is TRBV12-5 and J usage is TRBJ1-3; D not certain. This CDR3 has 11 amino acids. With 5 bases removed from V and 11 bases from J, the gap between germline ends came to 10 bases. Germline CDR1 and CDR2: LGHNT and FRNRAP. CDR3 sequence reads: CASGTGVPIYF. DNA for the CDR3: TGTGCTAGTGGTACTGGTGTCCCCATATATTTT.

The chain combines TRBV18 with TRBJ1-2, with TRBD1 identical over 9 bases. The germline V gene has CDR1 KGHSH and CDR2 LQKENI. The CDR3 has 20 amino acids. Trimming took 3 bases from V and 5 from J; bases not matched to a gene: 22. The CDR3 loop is CASSPEDPGQGPQDPYGYTF. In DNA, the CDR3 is TGTGCCAGCTCACCGGAAGACCCTGGACAGGGGCCACAGGACCCATATGGCTACACCTTC. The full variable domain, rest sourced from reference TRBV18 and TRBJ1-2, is NAGVMQNPRHLVRRRGQEARLRCSPMKGHSHVYWYRQLPEEGLKFMVYLQKENIIDESGMPKERFSAEFPKEGPSILRIQQVVRGDSAAYFCASSPEDPGQGPQDPYGYTFGSGTRLTVV.

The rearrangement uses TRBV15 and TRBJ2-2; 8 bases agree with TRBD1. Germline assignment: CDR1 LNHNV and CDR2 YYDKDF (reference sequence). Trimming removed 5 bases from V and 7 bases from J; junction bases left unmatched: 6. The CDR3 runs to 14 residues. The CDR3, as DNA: TGTGCCACCAGCGGACGACAGGGGATCGGGGAGCTGTTTTTT. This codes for CATSGRQGIGELFF.

CDR3: CASSQPGITWAEAFF. DNA for the CDR3: TGTGCCAGCAGCCAACCCGGGATAACGTGGGCTGAAGCTTTCTTT. This chain links TRBV14 with TRBJ1-1, with D unclear. CDR1 is SGHDN and CDR2 is FVKESK in the germline V gene. The CDR3 totals 15 residues. V dropped 2 bases and J dropped 6 bases, with 16 bases sitting between them.

In DNA form, the CDR3 reads TGTGCCAGCAGTGAAGCGGGGGGTAATCAGCCCCAGCATTTT. As protein: CASSEAGGNQPQHF. This chain joins TRBV6-1 and TRBJ1-5; weak D call: TRBD1 (5 bases). V shed 0 bases and J shed 4 bases, with 7 bases lying between them. CDR1 is MNHNS and CDR2 is SASEGT in the germline V gene. The CDR3 contains 14 residues.

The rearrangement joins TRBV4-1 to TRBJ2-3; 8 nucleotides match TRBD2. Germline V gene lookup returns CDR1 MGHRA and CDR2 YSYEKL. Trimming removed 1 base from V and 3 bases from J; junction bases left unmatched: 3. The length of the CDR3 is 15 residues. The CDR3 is CASSQAGGGTDTQYF. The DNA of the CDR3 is TGCGCCAGCAGCCAAGCTGGCGGGGGGACAGATACGCAGTATTTT.

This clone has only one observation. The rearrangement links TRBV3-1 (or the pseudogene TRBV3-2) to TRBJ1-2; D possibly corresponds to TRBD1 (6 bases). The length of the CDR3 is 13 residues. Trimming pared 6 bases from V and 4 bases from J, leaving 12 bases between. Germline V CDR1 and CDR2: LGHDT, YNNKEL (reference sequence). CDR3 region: CASSPDRSYGYTF. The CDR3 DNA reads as TGTGCCAGCAGTCCTGACAGGTCCTATGGCTACACCTTC.

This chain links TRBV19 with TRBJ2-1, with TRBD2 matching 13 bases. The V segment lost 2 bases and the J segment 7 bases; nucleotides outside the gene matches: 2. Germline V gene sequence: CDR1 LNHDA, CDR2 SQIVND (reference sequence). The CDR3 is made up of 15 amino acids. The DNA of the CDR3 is TGTGCCAGTAGTATAAGGACTAGCGGGAGTAATGAGCAGTTCTTC. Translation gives CASSIRTSGSNEQFF.

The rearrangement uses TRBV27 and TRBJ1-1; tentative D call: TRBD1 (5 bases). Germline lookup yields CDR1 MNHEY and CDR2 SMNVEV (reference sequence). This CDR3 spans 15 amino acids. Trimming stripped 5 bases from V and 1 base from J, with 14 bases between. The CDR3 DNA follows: TGTGCCAGCAGTCAAAACCCAACAGGGAACACTGAAGCTTTCTTT. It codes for CASSQNPTGNTEAFF.

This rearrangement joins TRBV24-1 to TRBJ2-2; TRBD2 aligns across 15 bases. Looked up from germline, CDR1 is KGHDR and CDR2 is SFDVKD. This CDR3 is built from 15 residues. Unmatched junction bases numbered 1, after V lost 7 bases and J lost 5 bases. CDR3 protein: CATSGLAGGTGELFF. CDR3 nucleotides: TGTGCCACCAGCGGACTAGCGGGAGGGACCGGGGAGCTGTTTTTT.

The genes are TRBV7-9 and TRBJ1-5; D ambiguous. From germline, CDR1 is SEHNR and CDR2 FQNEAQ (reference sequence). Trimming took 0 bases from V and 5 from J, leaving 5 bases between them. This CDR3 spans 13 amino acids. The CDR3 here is CASSLAADQPQHF. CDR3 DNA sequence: TGTGCCAGCAGCTTAGCGGCGGATCAGCCCCAGCATTTT.

The CDR3 DNA reads TGCAGTGCTAGTCCCGGGGGCTACAATGAGCAGTTCTTC. This gives the protein CSASPGGYNEQFF. The V gene is TRBV20-1, the J gene TRBJ2-1; a possible D gene is TRBD2 (6 bases). CDR1 is DFQATT, CDR2 SNEGSKA, per germline (reference sequence). V was clipped by 3 bases and J by 3 bases, with 9 bases between them. The CDR3 totals 13 residues.

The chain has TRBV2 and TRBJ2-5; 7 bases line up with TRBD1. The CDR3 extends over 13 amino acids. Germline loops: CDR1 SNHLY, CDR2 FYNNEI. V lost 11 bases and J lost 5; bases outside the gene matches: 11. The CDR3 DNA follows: TGTGCCTGTGAAGCGACAGGGTGGGAGACCCAGTACTTC. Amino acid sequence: CACEATGWETQYF.

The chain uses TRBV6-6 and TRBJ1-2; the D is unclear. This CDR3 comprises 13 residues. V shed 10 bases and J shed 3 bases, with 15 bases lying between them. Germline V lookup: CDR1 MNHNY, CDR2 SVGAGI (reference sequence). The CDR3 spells CATRRPLDYGYTF. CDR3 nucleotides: TGTGCCACCCGGAGGCCCCTTGACTATGGCTACACCTTC.

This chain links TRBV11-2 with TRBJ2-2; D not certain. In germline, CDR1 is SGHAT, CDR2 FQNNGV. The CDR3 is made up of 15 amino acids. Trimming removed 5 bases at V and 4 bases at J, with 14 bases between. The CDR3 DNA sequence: TGTGCCAGCAGCCCCTACAGAATTAGCACCGGGGAGCTGTTTTTT. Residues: CASSPYRISTGELFF. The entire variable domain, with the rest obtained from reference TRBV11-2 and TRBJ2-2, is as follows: EAGVAQSPRYKIIEKRQSVAFWCNPISGHATLYWYQQILGQGPKLLIQFQNNGVVDDSQLPKDRFSAERLKGVDSTLKIQPAKLEDSAVYLCASSPYRISTGELFFGEGSRLTVL.

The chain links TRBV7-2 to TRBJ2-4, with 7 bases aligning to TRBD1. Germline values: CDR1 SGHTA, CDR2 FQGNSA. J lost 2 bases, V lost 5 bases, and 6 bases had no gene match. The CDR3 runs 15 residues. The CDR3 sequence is CASSELQGSKNIQYF. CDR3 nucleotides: TGTGCCAGCAGCGAACTACAGGGGTCCAAAAACATTCAGTACTTC.

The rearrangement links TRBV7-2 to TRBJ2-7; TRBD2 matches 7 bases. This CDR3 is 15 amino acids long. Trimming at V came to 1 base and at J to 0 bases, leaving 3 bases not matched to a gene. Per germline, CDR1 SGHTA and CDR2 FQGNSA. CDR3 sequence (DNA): TGTGCCAGCAGCTTAGATGGGACTAACTCCTACGAGCAGTACTTC. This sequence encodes CASSLDGTNSYEQYF.

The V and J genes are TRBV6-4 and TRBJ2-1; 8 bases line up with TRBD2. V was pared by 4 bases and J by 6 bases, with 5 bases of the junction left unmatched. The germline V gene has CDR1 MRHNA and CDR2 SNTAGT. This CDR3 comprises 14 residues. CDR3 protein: CASSGGGSPNEQFF. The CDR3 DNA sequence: TGTGCCAGCAGTGGCGGGGGGAGCCCCAATGAGCAGTTCTTC.

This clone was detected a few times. The CDR3 bases are TGTGCCAGCAGCGCCCGGGACAGGGTCAGGGAGGGCTACACCTTC. This gives the protein CASSARDRVREGYTF. J is TRBJ1-2 and V is TRBV7-9; 9 nucleotides line up with TRBD1. After removal of 5 bases from V and 8 bases from J, the junction contained 12 bases not matched to a gene. From germline, CDR1 is SEHNR and CDR2 FQNEAQ (reference sequence). The CDR3 has 15 residues.

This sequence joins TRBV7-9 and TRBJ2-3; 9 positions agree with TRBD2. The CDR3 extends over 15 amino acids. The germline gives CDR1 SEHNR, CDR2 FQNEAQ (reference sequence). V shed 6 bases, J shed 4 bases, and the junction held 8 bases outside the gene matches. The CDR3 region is CASRESGGRADTQYF. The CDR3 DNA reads TGTGCCAGCAGGGAAAGCGGGGGGCGCGCAGATACGCAGTATTTT.

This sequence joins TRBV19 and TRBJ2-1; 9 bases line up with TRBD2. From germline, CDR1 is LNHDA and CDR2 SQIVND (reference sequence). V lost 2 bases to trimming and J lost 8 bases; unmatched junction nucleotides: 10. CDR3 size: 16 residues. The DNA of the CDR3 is TGTGCCAGTAGTATAAGTGCGGGAGGGCCGAGCGATGAGCAGTTCTTC. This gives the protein CASSISAGGPSDEQFF.

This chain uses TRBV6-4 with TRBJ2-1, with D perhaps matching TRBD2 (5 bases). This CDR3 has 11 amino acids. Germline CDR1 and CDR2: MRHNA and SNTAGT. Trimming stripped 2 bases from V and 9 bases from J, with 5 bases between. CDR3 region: CASSDEGEQFF. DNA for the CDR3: TGTGCCAGCAGTGACGAGGGTGAGCAGTTCTTC.